This record covers a single T cell receptor beta chain. The data were obtained in a study of shared clonotypes between healthy human individuals. V was cut by 6 bases and J by 0 bases, with 12 bases left in between. This CDR3 comprises 14 residues. CDR1 MNHEY and CDR2 SVGAGI come from the germline V gene. Assay: immunoSEQ multiplex PCR; the TCRdb copy retains only in-frame clones and omits some. The sample has roughly 2 million clones; approximately 96% are singletons. The chain employs TRBV6-5 and TRBJ2-7, with D unresolved. The clonotype was recovered from a man aged 18 to 29 in good health. The source material was naive CD4+ T cells sorted from blood. Subset in this sample: CD45RA+ positively selected. CDR3 region: CASRPNGPSYEQYF. CDR3 sequence (DNA): TGTGCCAGCAGGCCAAACGGGCCCTCCTACGAGCAGTACTTC.